The sequence of this T cell receptor beta chain was determined in a study of T cell responses to AZD1222 COVID-19 vaccine. Trimming shortened V by 1 base and J by 2 bases, and 16 bases separated the two germline ends. Germline V CDR1 and CDR2: SGHRS, YFSETQ. The CDR3 extends over 17 amino acids. Assay used: immunoSEQ multiplex PCR; TCRdb lists only in-frame clones, some missing. The sample includes 150,000 to 180,000 clones, about nine tenths seen only once; the top ten take around 3%. The sequences come from peripheral blood, collected on day 0 of AZD1222 vaccination. This TCR came from an adult in good health. The chain employs TRBV5-1 and TRBJ1-5; D is unresolved. CDR3 loop: CASSLWPVQAGNQPQHF. As DNA, the CDR3 is TGCGCCAGCAGCTTGTGGCCGGTACAAGCGGGCAATCAGCCCCAGCATTTT.